This T cell receptor (beta chain) appears in the sequencing data of a study of cytomegalovirus exposure and HLA in healthy donors. Study in general: The approximately 710 first-cohort repertoires and the 120 or so validation repertoires shared the same platform, a later analysis reported. Study conclusions and caveats: According to the study, 160 or so TCR beta chains were cytomegalovirus-associated. Most TCR sequences were uncommon, yet certain public TCRs appeared in many donors.

Concerning this clone: Antigen unknown.

CDR1 is MGHRA, CDR2 YSYEKL, per germline. V trimming: 2 bases; J trimming: 3 bases; junction bases outside the gene matches: 7. The length of the CDR3 is 15 residues. Repertoires were generated with immunoSEQ multiplex PCR, while TCRdb's copy carries only in-frame clones and drops some. The sample yields roughly 240,000 clones, just under 90% seen once. Sequenced input: PBMCs. The TCR originated in a man between 18 and 29 years old in good health and CMV-seronegative. The V and J genes are TRBV4-1 and TRBJ2-7; TRBD2 matches 7 bases. The CDR3 bases are TGCGCCAGCAGCCAAACGGGGAGGGAGGGCTACGAGCAGTACTTC. It codes for CASSQTGREGYEQYF.